The 23 T cell receptor beta chains below were found in one sample sequenced in a study of blood T cell repertoires in COVID-19. Using immunoSEQ multiplex PCR, the repertoire was profiled, and TCRdb retains in-frame clones only, with some absent. The sample yields roughly 100,000 clones, approximately 76% seen once. The specimen sequenced was peripheral blood. The receptor set was obtained from a woman between 70 and 85 years old with acute or convalescent COVID-19.

The chain is built from TRBV28 and TRBJ2-7; D is uncertain. The CDR3 is made up of 13 amino acids. The V end was cut by 6 bases, the J end by 1 base, with 10 bases between. In germline, CDR1 is MDHEN, CDR2 SYDVKM. The CDR3 spells CASSEASSYEQYF. CDR3 sequence (DNA): TGTGCCAGCAGCGAGGCCAGTTCCTACGAGCAGTACTTC.

This clone was detected only a few times. The chain couples TRBV3-1 (or the pseudogene TRBV3-2) to TRBJ1-1; D uncertain. Germline lookup yields CDR1 LGHDT and CDR2 YNNKEL (reference sequence). The V end lost 0 bases, the J end lost 3 bases, and 14 bases lay between the germline ends. This CDR3 spans 16 amino acids. The CDR3, as DNA: TGTGCCAGCAGCCAAGATGCGGCGCACGGGTACACTGAAGCTTTCTTT. Its translation: CASSQDAAHGYTEAFF.

This chain joins TRBV7-8 and TRBJ1-3; D is undetermined. V was clipped by 5 bases and J by 0 bases, with 8 bases between them. This CDR3 is built from 14 residues. From germline, CDR1 is SGHVS and CDR2 FQNEAQ. CDR3 residues: CASSLSDSGNTIYF. DNA of the CDR3: TGTGCCAGCAGCCTCAGCGACTCTGGAAACACCATATATTTT.

The genes are TRBV6-5 and TRBJ2-3; maybe TRBD1 (6 bases). The CDR3 has 13 residues. Deletions cut 7 bases from V and 3 bases from J, with 11 bases between. Germline CDR1 and CDR2: MNHEY and SVGAGI. CDR3 loop: CASTAQGTDTQYF. The CDR3, as DNA: TGTGCCAGCACCGCCCAGGGGACAGATACGCAGTATTTT.

The gene calls are TRBV3-1 (or the pseudogene TRBV3-2) and TRBJ2-1; 11 bases line up with TRBD1. V lost 4 bases to trimming and J lost 6 bases; unmatched junction nucleotides: 14. Per the germline V gene, CDR1 is LGHDT and CDR2 is YNNKEL (reference sequence). CDR3 length: 18 residues. CDR3 in amino acids: CASSLRPPGTGGTNEQFF. The CDR3 DNA reads TGTGCCAGCAGCCTGCGTCCCCCTGGGACAGGGGGGACCAATGAGCAGTTCTTC.

This clone was seen a handful of times. This chain uses TRBV30 with TRBJ1-5; weak D call: TRBD1 (6 bases). The CDR3 extends over 15 amino acids. Germline CDR1 reads GTSNPN; CDR2 reads SVGIG (reference sequence). The V end lost 2 bases, the J end lost 2 bases, and 13 bases lay between the germline ends. The CDR3 bases are TGTGCCTGGAGTCACAGGGAGGGAGGCAATCAGCCCCAGCATTTT. This codes for CAWSHREGGNQPQHF.

The chain joins TRBV4-1 to TRBJ2-1; TRBD1 matches at 9 bases. The trim removed 5 bases at V and 1 base at J, leaving 0 bases unmatched. Looked up from germline, CDR1 is MGHRA and CDR2 is YSYEKL. The CDR3 consists of 14 residues. The CDR3 reads CASSGQGSYNEQFF. The DNA of the CDR3 is TGCGCCAGCAGCGGACAGGGGTCCTACAATGAGCAGTTCTTC.

The chain carries TRBV7-2 and TRBJ1-3, with D unresolved. Germline assignment: CDR1 SGHTA and CDR2 FQGNSA. Trimming stripped 6 bases from V and 0 bases from J, with 15 bases between. This CDR3 has 16 residues. CDR3 sequence: CASSPGGAYSGNTIYF. As DNA, the CDR3 is TGTGCCAGCAGTCCCGGAGGCGCCTACTCTGGAAACACCATATATTTT.

This rearrangement joins TRBV4-1 to TRBJ2-1, with a possible D match to TRBD2 (6 bases). Germline V gives CDR1 MGHRA, CDR2 YSYEKL. CDR3 size: 14 residues. V was cut by 1 base and J by 9 bases, with 13 bases left in between. CDR3 in amino acids: CASSQGGGAPEQFF. CDR3 in DNA: TGCGCCAGCAGCCAAGGTGGAGGGGCCCCTGAGCAGTTCTTC.

V is TRBV12-5 and J is TRBJ2-5; weak D call: TRBD1 (5 bases). Trimming removed 6 bases at V and 4 bases at J, with 18 bases between. Germline CDR1 LGHNT, CDR2 FRNRAP. The CDR3 consists of 15 residues. The CDR3 sequence is CASGQPQGFRETQYF. In DNA, the CDR3 is TGTGCTAGTGGACAACCCCAGGGATTTCGAGAGACCCAGTACTTC.

The chain has TRBV11-2 and TRBJ1-5; 7 bases fit TRBD1. This CDR3 is 14 amino acids long. Germline values: CDR1 SGHAT, CDR2 FQNNGV. J gave up 6 bases and V 4 bases, and 6 bases lay outside the gene matches. CDR3 bases: TGTGCCAGCAGCTCCTCAGGGGGTGGTCAGCCCCAGCATTTT. Protein product: CASSSSGGGQPQHF.

A single count supports this clone. This sequence joins TRBV19 and TRBJ2-1, with 7 bases that match TRBD1. V lost 6 bases and J lost 0; bases outside the gene matches: 11. Per the germline V gene, CDR1 is LNHDA and CDR2 is SQIVND (reference sequence). The CDR3 covers 17 residues. CDR3 nucleotide sequence: TGTGCCAGTAGGCCGCGAGGGGGCACTGGCTCCTACAATGAGCAGTTCTTC. It is translated as CASRPRGGTGSYNEQFF.

The chain recombines TRBV4-1 with TRBJ2-3; TRBD1 agrees at 10 bases. CDR1 MGHRA and CDR2 YSYEKL come from the germline V gene. The J segment lost 1 base and the V segment lost 1 base, leaving 5 bases of the junction unmatched. CDR3 size: 17 residues. CDR3 sequence reads: CASSQGPGTGGTDTQYF. The CDR3, as DNA: TGCGCCAGCAGCCAAGGGCCGGGGACAGGGGGCACAGATACGCAGTATTTT.

This sequence joins TRBV10-3 and TRBJ2-6; D unclear. Germline V gene lookup returns CDR1 ENHRY and CDR2 SYGVKD. The CDR3 has 14 amino acids. The V end lost 8 bases, the J end lost 0 bases, and 8 bases lay between the germline ends. CDR3 loop: CAIRAGSGANVLTF. The CDR3 DNA sequence: TGTGCCATCCGAGCTGGCTCTGGGGCCAACGTCCTGACTTTC.

This clone has a single count. This chain links TRBV10-3 with TRBJ2-7; no clear D. CDR1 is ENHRY, CDR2 SYGVKD, per germline. The length of the CDR3 is 13 residues. The germline V and J ends were trimmed by 2 bases and 5 bases, with 10 bases remaining between them. The CDR3 sequence is CAISEAINDEQYF. DNA for the CDR3: TGTGCCATCAGTGAGGCGATCAACGACGAGCAGTACTTC.

This clone was observed once. The V gene is TRBV28, the J gene TRBJ2-4; TRBD2 aligns across 7 bases. This CDR3 is 15 amino acids long. Per germline, CDR1 MDHEN and CDR2 SYDVKM. V trimming: 6 bases; J trimming: 1 base; junction bases outside the gene matches: 6. CDR3 protein: CASSPPGGAKNIQYF. CDR3 nucleotides: TGTGCCAGCAGCCCCCCCGGGGGGGCCAAAAACATTCAGTACTTC.

V and J are TRBV7-6 and TRBJ2-2, with 9 bases identical to TRBD2. V lost 4 bases and J lost 2; bases outside the gene matches: 5. The CDR3 runs 16 residues. Germline CDR1 is SGHVS and CDR2 is FNYEAQ. The CDR3 region is CASSSIAGDNTGELFF. Here the CDR3 DNA reads TGTGCCAGCAGCTCCATAGCGGGGGATAACACCGGGGAGCTGTTTTTT.

The genes are TRBV5-1 and TRBJ1-2; D unclear. Germline CDR1 reads SGHRS; CDR2 reads YFSETQ. The CDR3 consists of 13 residues. V gave up 4 bases and J gave up 10 bases, with 17 bases separating them. The chain's CDR3 is CASSADTVPIYTF. The CDR3 DNA follows: TGCGCCAGCAGCGCTGATACAGTACCTATCTACACCTTC.

The chain recombines TRBV7-2 with TRBJ2-1; TRBD1 might be the D (5 bases). The V and J ends lost 4 bases and 13 bases respectively, with 11 bases between them. The length of the CDR3 is 11 residues. CDR1 SGHTA and CDR2 FQGNSA come from the germline V gene. CDR3 sequence: CASSYGTGQFF. The CDR3 region has the DNA TGTGCCAGCAGCTATGGCACAGGTCAGTTCTTC.

This clone has just one count. This chain uses TRBV5-8 with TRBJ1-5; 9 bases match TRBD1. The CDR3 loop spans 14 amino acids. Germline V CDR1 and CDR2: SGHTS, YDEGEE. Losses at the gene ends were 2 bases for V and 9 bases for J; bases not matched to a gene: 6. The CDR3 sequence is CASSLRTGDRPQHF. The CDR3 DNA reads as TGTGCCAGCAGCTTAAGGACAGGGGATCGGCCCCAGCATTTT.

Here the CDR3 reads CASSIRSGQTTGELFF. In DNA, the CDR3 is TGTGCCAGTAGTATACGTTCAGGCCAAACCACCGGGGAGCTGTTTTTT. This chain joins TRBV19 and TRBJ2-2; no clear D. The V gene lost 2 bases and the J gene lost 4 bases, with 14 bases spanning the gap. Germline V lookup: CDR1 LNHDA, CDR2 SQIVND (reference sequence). The CDR3 is 16 amino acids.

This chain links TRBV9 with TRBJ1-6, with D possibly TRBD1 on 5 matching bases. V lost 0 bases to trimming and J lost 5 bases, with 9 bases between them. CDR1 is SGDLS, CDR2 YYNGEE, per germline. The CDR3 loop spans 15 amino acids. The CDR3 sequence is CASSVGGMHNSPLHF. In DNA form, the CDR3 reads TGTGCCAGCAGCGTAGGGGGCATGCATAATTCACCCCTCCACTTT.

The chain is built from TRBV5-1 and TRBJ2-1, with 7 bases aligning to TRBD2. Unmatched junction bases numbered 6, after V lost 4 bases and J lost 2 bases. The CDR3 spans 15 residues. Germline V lookup: CDR1 SGHRS, CDR2 YFSETQ. The CDR3 protein is CASSGSGVTYNEQFF. The CDR3 DNA is TGCGCCAGCAGCGGCAGCGGGGTTACCTACAATGAGCAGTTCTTC.